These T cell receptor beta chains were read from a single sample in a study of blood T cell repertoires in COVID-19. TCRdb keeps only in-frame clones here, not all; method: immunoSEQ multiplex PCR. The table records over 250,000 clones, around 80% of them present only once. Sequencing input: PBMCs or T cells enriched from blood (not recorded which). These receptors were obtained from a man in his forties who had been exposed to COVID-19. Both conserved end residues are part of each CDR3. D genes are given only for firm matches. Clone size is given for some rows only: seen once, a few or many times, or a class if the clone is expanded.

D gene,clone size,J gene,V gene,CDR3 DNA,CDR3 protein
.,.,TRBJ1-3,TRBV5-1,TGCGCCAGCAGCTCGGGGTCTGGAAACACCATATATTTT,CASSSGSGNTIYF
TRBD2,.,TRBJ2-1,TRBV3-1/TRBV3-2,TGTGCCAGCAGCCAATTAGGACTAGCGGGGGCAACATCCACTTACAATGAGCAGTTCTTC,CASSQLGLAGATSTYNEQFF
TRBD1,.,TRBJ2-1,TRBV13,TGTGCCAGCCGGGAGACAGGGGATTCCTACAATGAGCAGTTCTTC,CASRETGDSYNEQFF
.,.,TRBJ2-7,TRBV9,TGTGCCAGCAGCGTAGCTGCAGGGGCTAACTACGAGCAGTACTTC,CASSVAAGANYEQYF
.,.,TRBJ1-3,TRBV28,TGTGCCAGCAGTTTACTGGATGGAGGGTCCTCTGGAAACACCATATATTTT,CASSLLDGGSSGNTIYF
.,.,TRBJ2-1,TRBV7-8,TGTGCCAGCAGCCCAGCCGGGAACTCCTACAATGAGCAGTTCTTC,CASSPAGNSYNEQFF
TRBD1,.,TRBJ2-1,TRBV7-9,TGTGCCAGCAGCCCGACAGGGTTCAATGAGCAGTTCTTC,CASSPTGFNEQFF
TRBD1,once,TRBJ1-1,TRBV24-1,TGTGCCACCAGTGGACAGGGTGGCACTGAAGCTTTCTTT,CATSGQGGTEAFF
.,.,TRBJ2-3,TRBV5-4,TGTGCCAGCAGACCAGCAATGGGGCCCACAGATACGCAGTATTTT,CASRPAMGPTDTQYF
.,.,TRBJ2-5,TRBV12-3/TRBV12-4,TGTGCCAGCAGTTTCCGGGGGGCGGGGGCCCAGTACTTC,CASSFRGAGAQYF
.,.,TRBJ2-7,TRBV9,TGTGCCAGCAGCCCCCGGATTAGCGGAGCCCCGAACTACGAGCAGTACTTC,CASSPRISGAPNYEQYF
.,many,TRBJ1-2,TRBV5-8,TGTGCCAGCAGCTTGGAGAAGGGGCGACGAGGCTACACCTTC,CASSLEKGRRGYTF
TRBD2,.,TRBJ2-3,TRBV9,TGTGCCAGCAGCGTAGCTATTGCTAGCGGGAGGCCTTACTCTGAGCAGTATTTT,CASSVAIASGRPYSEQYF
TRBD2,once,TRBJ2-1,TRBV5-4,TGTGCCAGCAGCTTGAGTTGGGCTAGCGGAGACAATGAGCAGTTCTTC,CASSLSWASGDNEQFF
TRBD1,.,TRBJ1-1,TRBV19,TGTGCCAGTAGTAGTAGTCCAGGGGGATCAGGCACTGAAGCTTTCTTT,CASSSSPGGSGTEAFF
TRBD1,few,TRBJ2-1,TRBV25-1,TGTGCCAGCAGGACTCAGGGGGCGTCCTACAATGAGCAGTTCTTC,CASRTQGASYNEQFF
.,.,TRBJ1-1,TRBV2,TGTGCCAGCAGCGGGGACACTGAAGCTTTCTTT,CASSGDTEAFF
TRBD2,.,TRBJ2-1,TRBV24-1,TGTGCCACCAGTGTTTCAGCGGGAGACGGGAATGAGCAGTTCTTC,CATSVSAGDGNEQFF
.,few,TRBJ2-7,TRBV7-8,TGTGCCAGCAGCCTTCCGGGGTTAGCCTACGAGCAGTACTTC,CASSLPGLAYEQYF
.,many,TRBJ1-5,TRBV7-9,TGTGCCAGCAGCGAACTGGGCCAGCCCCAGCATTTT,CASSELGQPQHF